The present TCR beta chain was sequenced within a study of early T cells in non-severe SARS-CoV-2 infection. Whole-study results and caveats: VDJdb-based matching was biased toward anti-spike CD8 responses and missed private and CD4 specificities.

This clonotype was observed a handful of times. The antigen is undetermined. The CDR3 runs 14 residues. CDR1 and CDR2 (germline): MNHEY, SVGAGI. Losses at the gene ends were 7 bases for V and 3 bases for J; bases not matched to a gene: 7. Each CDR3 protein is one row after TCRdb ran MiXCR on the 5' RACE reads. Here the sample spans approximately 71,000 distinct CDR3 sequences, around 12% being singletons. The chain couples TRBV6-5 to TRBJ2-5; TRBD2 aligns across 8 bases. This clonotype was sampled from an adult who was a healthcare worker with PCR-confirmed SARS-CoV-2 infection or an uninfected control (not recorded which). Sequencing was performed on whole blood, taken at baseline. CDR3 coding DNA: TGTGCCAGCACGCGCGGGGGGCCGAAAGAGACCCAGTACTTC. It translates to CASTRGGPKETQYF.